Following are 13 T cell receptor beta chains from one sample sequenced in a study of shared clonotypes between healthy human individuals. CD45RO-negative, CCR7-selected cells formed the naive CD8 fraction, which excluded terminally differentiated effector memory CD45RA+ cells. Profiled with immunoSEQ multiplex PCR; TCRdb holds only in-frame clones, not every one. Of about 590,000 clones in the sample, around 95% were seen once. Sequencing was performed on naive CD8+ T cells sorted from blood. All receptors derive from a woman in her thirties in good health.

The CDR3 here is CAISESLDTRQETQYF. CDR3 bases: TGTGCCATCAGTGAGTCGCTAGACACCCGACAAGAGACCCAGTACTTC. The chain couples TRBV10-3 to TRBJ2-5, with unresolved D. This CDR3 spans 16 amino acids. Germline lookup yields CDR1 ENHRY and CDR2 SYGVKD. Trimming cost V 0 bases and J 2 bases, with 13 bases left between them.

This sequence joins TRBV11-2 and TRBJ2-5; no firm D call. V lost 5 bases and J 5 bases, leaving 6 bases between the germline ends. Germline V CDR1 and CDR2: SGHAT, FQNNGV. The CDR3 is 11 residues long. CDR3 region: CASSLSETQYF. The CDR3 nucleotides are TGTGCCAGCAGCCTCTCGGAGACCCAGTACTTC.

This clone was observed a few times. The rearrangement links TRBV9 to TRBJ1-2; tentative D call: TRBD1 (5 bases). V lost 5 bases and J lost 6, with 11 bases in between. In germline, CDR1 is SGDLS, CDR2 YYNGEE. This CDR3 comprises 12 residues. The CDR3 nucleotides are TGTGCCAGCAGTTCCGGGGCACATGGCTACACCTTC. Translating gives CASSSGAHGYTF.

The V call is TRBV7-9, the J call TRBJ2-1; 11 nucleotides agree with TRBD2. The V gene's germline CDR1 is SEHNR and CDR2 FQNEAQ (reference sequence). The ends lost 4 bases at V and 2 bases at J; junction bases unmatched: 4. This CDR3 comprises 16 residues. The CDR3 region is CASSSIAGGAYNEQFF. The CDR3 DNA sequence: TGTGCCAGCAGCTCAATAGCGGGAGGGGCCTACAATGAGCAGTTCTTC.

This clone has just one count. CDR3 bases: TGCAGCGTTGTTACTGGGACATCCAGCTCCTACGAGCAGTACTTC. This translates into CSVVTGTSSSYEQYF. The chain recombines TRBV29-1 with TRBJ2-7; D is perhaps TRBD1 (6 bases). The CDR3 extends over 15 amino acids. From germline, CDR1 is SQVTM and CDR2 ANQGSEA. Trimming left V 4 bases short and J 0 bases short, with 16 bases between.

This chain connects TRBV5-4 to TRBJ2-1; no clear D gene. Germline lookup yields CDR1 SGHNT and CDR2 YYREEE (reference sequence). Trimming pared 0 bases from V and 5 bases from J, leaving 15 bases between. This CDR3 is 16 amino acids long. CDR3 bases: TGTGCCAGCAGCTTGGATGGAGCAGGACCCCACAATGAGCAGTTCTTC. The encoded protein is CASSLDGAGPHNEQFF. Filled out from reference TRBV5-4 and TRBJ2-1, the complete variable domain reads ETGVTQSPTHLIKTRGQQVTLRCSSQSGHNTVSWYQQALGQGPQFIFQYYREEENGRGNFPPRFSGLQFPNYSSELNVNALELDDSALYLCASSLDGAGPHNEQFFGPGTRLTVL.

The V call is TRBV10-1, the J call TRBJ2-7, with D possibly TRBD1 on 5 matching bases. Germline assignment: CDR1 WNHNN and CDR2 SYGVQD (reference sequence). CDR3 length: 13 residues. V shed 1 base and J shed 6 bases, with 10 bases lying between them. The CDR3 coding sequence is TGCGCCAGCAGTGAGTTGTGGGGCGGCGAGCAGTACTTC. This translates into CASSELWGGEQYF.

This clone has only one observation. This rearrangement joins TRBV2 to TRBJ2-3; the D gene is possibly TRBD1 (5 bases). The CDR3 consists of 16 residues. V gave up 1 base and J gave up 0 bases, with 11 bases separating them. Germline lookup yields CDR1 SNHLY and CDR2 FYNNEI. The CDR3 region is CASSEVRRTSTDTQYF. For the CDR3, the DNA is TGTGCCAGCAGTGAAGTGCGGCGGACAAGCACAGATACGCAGTATTTT.

This chain connects TRBV11-1 to TRBJ2-3; D is unclear. Between the trimmed V and J ends, which lost 0 bases and 3 bases, there was a span of 10 bases. The CDR3 consists of 15 residues. Germline CDR1 is SGHAT and CDR2 is FQDESV (reference sequence). The CDR3 sequence is CASSLAQSSTDTQYF. For the CDR3, the DNA is TGTGCCAGCAGCTTAGCGCAGTCGAGTACAGATACGCAGTATTTT.

In its sample, this clone was seen once. V gene TRBV27 combines with J gene TRBJ2-7, with D unresolved. There are 15 residues in the CDR3. The germline V gene has CDR1 MNHEY and CDR2 SMNVEV (reference sequence). V lost 5 bases and J 5 bases, leaving 19 bases between the germline ends. DNA for the CDR3: TGTGCCAGCAGTGCCGACGGACCTTCCTGGGACGAGCAGTACTTC. Encoded protein: CASSADGPSWDEQYF.

V gene TRBV19 combines with J gene TRBJ1-1; possibly TRBD1 for D (5 bases). Trimming stripped 5 bases from V and 3 bases from J, with 19 bases between. The germline V gene encodes CDR1 LNHDA and CDR2 SQIVND (reference sequence). This CDR3 is built from 16 residues. CDR3 protein: CASSSGPGGEYTEAFF. The CDR3 DNA is TGTGCCAGTAGTTCGGGACCGGGAGGCGAATACACTGAAGCTTTCTTT. The full variable domain, completed using reference TRBV19 and TRBJ1-1, is DGGITQSPKYLFRKEGQNVTLSCEQNLNHDAMYWYRQDPGQGLRLIYYSQIVNDFQKGDIAEGYSVSREKKESFPLTVTSAQKNPTAFYLCASSSGPGGEYTEAFFGQGTRLTVV.

The V call is TRBV19, the J call TRBJ2-7, with D perhaps TRBD1 or TRBD2 (7 bases each). Between the trimmed V and J ends, which lost 10 bases and 2 bases, there was a span of 18 bases. The CDR3 totals 14 residues. Germline-derived CDR1 and CDR2 are LNHDA and SQIVND (reference sequence). The CDR3 region has the DNA TGTGCCACCGACGAGGGGGCGGGAGCCTACGAGCAGTACTTC. This gives the protein CATDEGAGAYEQYF.

This chain connects TRBV5-1 to TRBJ2-7; the match to TRBD2 covers 10 bases. V was clipped by 5 bases and J by 2 bases; unmatched bases: 7. The germline CDR1 and CDR2 sequences are SGHRS and YFSETQ. The CDR3 contains 15 residues. The CDR3: CASRAGLASTYEQYF. CDR3 DNA sequence: TGCGCCAGCAGGGCGGGACTAGCGAGCACCTACGAGCAGTACTTC.